Each of the 27 T cell receptor beta chains below was sequenced from the same sample in a study of beta chain features in type 1 diabetes. Isolated RNA was reverse transcribed in full, so expressed TCRB transcripts were sequenced. Some clones are missing from TCRdb's copy, which holds only in-frame ones; the method was immunoSEQ multiplex PCR. The data contain about 370,000 clones, more than 12% of them singletons. The sample was naive CD4+ T cells from blood. The receptors shown here come from a woman under 30 in good health.

This clone has more than one count but fewer than ten. This chain uses TRBV7-9 with TRBJ1-1; 7 bases fit TRBD1. V was pared by 4 bases and J by 0 bases, with 14 bases of the junction left unmatched. The length of the CDR3 is 18 residues. Germline V CDR1 and CDR2: SEHNR, FQNEAQ (reference sequence). CDR3 nucleotide sequence: TGTGCCAGCAGCTCGTACATGGTCCGGGACAGAGTGAACACTGAAGCTTTCTTT. Its translation: CASSSYMVRDRVNTEAFF.

CDR3 sequence reads: CSVEGRGGGTDTQYF. CDR3 in DNA: TGCAGCGTTGAGGGCCGCGGGGGCGGCACAGATACGCAGTATTTT. The chain is built from TRBV29-1 and TRBJ2-3; TRBD2 is a possible D gene (7 bases). Germline V lookup: CDR1 SQVTM, CDR2 ANQGSEA. V shed 3 bases and J shed 1 base, with 14 bases lying between them. The CDR3 spans 15 residues.

This clone was recorded a few times. This rearrangement joins TRBV7-9 to TRBJ2-7; TRBD1 is a possible D gene (5 bases). V was trimmed by 5 bases and J by 6 bases, leaving 14 bases between them. Germline CDR1 is SEHNR and CDR2 is FQNEAQ (reference sequence). The CDR3 length is 13 residues. The CDR3 region is CASSPLDRFEQYF. The CDR3 DNA follows: TGTGCCAGCAGCCCTCTAGACAGATTCGAGCAGTACTTC.

CDR3 loop: CAWSVGPGGGTEAFF. The CDR3 coding sequence is TGTGCCTGGAGTGTGGGTCCAGGGGGCGGCACTGAAGCTTTCTTT. The V call is TRBV30, the J call TRBJ1-1; the match to TRBD1 covers 8 bases. This CDR3 is 15 amino acids long. V lost 0 bases to trimming and J lost 4 bases; unmatched junction nucleotides: 7. Germline V gives CDR1 GTSNPN, CDR2 SVGIG (reference sequence). Looking up the rest from reference TRBV30 and TRBJ1-1 gives the full variable domain: SQTIHQWPATLVQPVGSPLSLECTVEGTSNPNLYWYRQAAGRGLQLLFYSVGIGQISSEVPQNLSASRPQDRQFILSSKKLLLSDSGFYLCAWSVGPGGGTEAFFGQGTRLTVV.

This clone was seen more than once but under ten times. The rearrangement uses TRBV7-6 and TRBJ2-7; the match to TRBD2 covers 9 bases. The trim removed 5 bases at V and 5 bases at J, leaving 10 bases unmatched. The CDR3 is 15 residues long. CDR1 and CDR2 from the germline V gene are SGHVS and FNYEAQ. This CDR3 reads CASSPLSGSVHEQYF. CDR3 DNA: TGTGCCAGCAGCCCTCTTAGCGGGAGTGTCCACGAGCAGTACTTC.

There are a few counts of this clone. The chain has TRBV29-1 and TRBJ2-3; D may be TRBD1 (6 bases). The germline gives CDR1 SQVTM, CDR2 ANQGSEA. The CDR3 totals 11 residues. V lost 7 bases and J 3 bases, leaving 8 bases between the germline ends. The CDR3 region has the DNA TGCAGCGGAGGGGGTACAGATACGCAGTATTTT. Translated, it gives CSGGGTDTQYF.

There are a few counts of this clone. This chain uses TRBV7-9 with TRBJ2-4; D is perhaps TRBD2 (7 bases). The germline V gene encodes CDR1 SEHNR and CDR2 FQNEAQ (reference sequence). V was shortened by 8 bases and J by 8 bases, with 13 bases between the two germline ends. The CDR3 spans 12 residues. The CDR3 nucleotides read TGTGCCAGCGGAAGGGGGGGTCACATTCAGTACTTC. Amino acid sequence: CASGRGGHIQYF.

This clone occurred once. V and J are TRBV30 and TRBJ2-2, with TRBD1 matching over 8 bases. Germline V gene sequence: CDR1 GTSNPN, CDR2 SVGIG (reference sequence). The CDR3 loop spans 17 amino acids. Unmatched junction bases numbered 10, after V lost 4 bases and J lost 0 bases. CDR3 nucleotides: TGTGCCTGGATGCTAAAGCCGGGACAGGCGAACACCGGGGAGCTGTTTTTT. It translates to CAWMLKPGQANTGELFF. The full variable domain, rest sourced from reference TRBV30 and TRBJ2-2, is SQTIHQWPATLVQPVGSPLSLECTVEGTSNPNLYWYRQAAGRGLQLLFYSVGIGQISSEVPQNLSASRPQDRQFILSSKKLLLSDSGFYLCAWMLKPGQANTGELFFGEGSRLTVL.

The chain couples TRBV9 to TRBJ2-3; 11 bases fit TRBD2. Trimming cost V 0 bases and J 2 bases; bases outside gene matches: 5. The CDR3 sequence is 17 residues long. Germline-derived CDR1 and CDR2 are SGDLS and YYNGEE. The DNA for the CDR3 is TGTGCCAGCAGCGTAGTACCTAGCGGGAGGAACACAGATACGCAGTATTTT. This gives the protein CASSVVPSGRNTDTQYF.

There are a few counts of this clone. This sequence joins TRBV19 and TRBJ2-7, with D hard to call. CDR3 size: 15 residues. Germline V CDR1 and CDR2: LNHDA, SQIVND (reference sequence). Trimming took off 5 bases at V and 3 bases at J, with 17 bases between the two ends. The CDR3 nucleotides read TGTGCCAGTAGTCCCCAGGTTGGATTCGGCTACGAGCAGTACTTC. Its protein is CASSPQVGFGYEQYF.

This clone has just a few counts. This chain joins TRBV6-5 and TRBJ1-2; D gene ambiguous. Trimming removed 2 bases from V and 5 bases from J, with 9 bases in between. This CDR3 is 13 amino acids long. CDR1 is MNHEY and CDR2 is SVGAGI in the germline V gene. The DNA of the CDR3 is TGTGCCAGCAGTTACGGAGATTCTTATGGCTACACCTTC. Encoded protein: CASSYGDSYGYTF.

This rearrangement joins TRBV29-1 to TRBJ1-3; D is unresolved. The CDR3 has 13 amino acids. Germline lookup yields CDR1 SQVTM and CDR2 ANQGSEA. Trimming stripped 7 bases from V and 0 bases from J, with 10 bases between. In nucleotides, the CDR3 is TGCAGCGGACGACATAGCTCTGGAAACACCATATATTTT. Its protein product is CSGRHSSGNTIYF.

Of note for this clone: Within the sample, other DNA sequences also encode this same CDR3. The chain couples TRBV30 to TRBJ2-7, with 9 positions matching TRBD2. Germline-derived CDR1 and CDR2 are GTSNPN and SVGIG (reference sequence). V was clipped by 3 bases and J by 2 bases; unmatched bases: 2. The CDR3 length is 13 residues. CDR3 amino acids: CAWRTSGTYEQYF. CDR3 in DNA: TGTGCCTGGAGGACTAGCGGTACCTACGAGCAGTACTTC.

This sequence joins TRBV5-4 and TRBJ2-1; TRBD2 aligns across 8 bases. The germline V gene has CDR1 SGHNT and CDR2 YYREEE (reference sequence). The V segment lost 4 bases and the J segment 1 base; nucleotides outside the gene matches: 7. The CDR3 is made up of 16 amino acids. CDR3 residues: CASSRRREVSYNEQFF. CDR3 nucleotides: TGTGCCAGCAGCCGACGGCGGGAGGTATCCTACAATGAGCAGTTCTTC.

The gene calls are TRBV7-2 and TRBJ2-7; no clear D. The germline CDR1 and CDR2 sequences are SGHTA and FQGNSA. The CDR3 has 15 amino acids. V lost 3 bases and J 0 bases, leaving 12 bases between the germline ends. The CDR3 here is CASSFDTASSYEQYF. CDR3 DNA sequence: TGTGCCAGCAGCTTCGACACAGCCAGCTCCTACGAGCAGTACTTC.

The rearrangement uses TRBV30 and TRBJ2-5; D remains ambiguous. The J call could be wrong; TRBJ2-7 is a better fit for the DNA end. CDR1 and CDR2 (germline): GTSNPN, SVGIG (reference sequence). The CDR3 has 11 residues. CDR3 loop: CAWLTSYEQYF. CDR3 in DNA: TGTGCCTGGCTCACCTCCTACGAGCAGTACTTC.

For the CDR3, the DNA is TGTGCCAGCAGCCAAGATTGGGACTGGGCGGACACTGAAGCTTTCTTT. Translating it yields CASSQDWDWADTEAFF. This chain joins TRBV4-2 and TRBJ1-1, with D possibly matching TRBD1 (5 bases). This CDR3 spans 16 amino acids. The V and J ends lost 0 bases and 3 bases respectively, with 14 bases between them. Germline CDR1 reads LGHNA; CDR2 reads YNFKEQ.

In its sample, this clone was seen a few times. The chain couples TRBV5-6 to TRBJ2-1; TRBD2 matches at 11 bases. Per the germline V gene, CDR1 is SGHDT and CDR2 is YYEEEE. This CDR3 has 15 amino acids. V lost 0 bases to trimming and J lost 10 bases; unmatched junction nucleotides: 6. CDR3 coding DNA: TGTGCCAGCAGCTTGGGATCTAGCGGGAGGAGGGAGCAGTTCTTC. This sequence encodes CASSLGSSGRREQFF.

Concerning this clone itself: This sample includes further DNA sequences coding for the same CDR3. The chain uses TRBV18 and TRBJ2-7, with a tentative D call TRBD2 (6 bases). Per germline, CDR1 KGHSH and CDR2 LQKENI. Trimming removed 3 bases at V and 3 bases at J, with 9 bases between. CDR3 length: 13 residues. The CDR3 region is CASSPGLSYEQYF. The CDR3 DNA is TGTGCCAGCTCACCGGGACTCAGCTACGAGCAGTACTTC.

On this clone: This sample also contains other DNA sequences that code for the same CDR3. The chain carries TRBV7-9 and TRBJ2-7; D not resolved. CDR1 and CDR2 (germline): SEHNR, FQNEAQ (reference sequence). The CDR3 contains 12 residues. The ends were cut back, 3 bases at V and 3 bases at J, with 6 bases in the middle. The CDR3 nucleotides read TGTGCCAGCAGCTTCTCCAGCTACGAGCAGTACTTC. Its translation is CASSFSSYEQYF.

This chain connects TRBV2 to TRBJ2-5; 7 bases agree with TRBD1. The CDR3 length is 13 residues. J was trimmed by 2 bases and V by 5 bases; bases with no gene match: 2. CDR1 is SNHLY and CDR2 is FYNNEI in the germline V gene. For the CDR3, the DNA is TGTGCCAGCAGTCCGGGACAGCAAGAGACCCAGTACTTC. This sequence encodes CASSPGQQETQYF. The whole variable domain, remainder taken from reference TRBV2 and TRBJ2-5, is EPEVTQTPSHQVTQMGQEVILRCVPISNHLYFYWYRQILGQKVEFLVSFYNNEISEKSEIFDDQFSVERPDGSNFTLKIRSTKLEDSAMYFCASSPGQQETQYFGPGTRLLVL.

The table lists this clone with a few counts. This rearrangement joins TRBV28 to TRBJ1-2; D gene uncertain. The CDR3 consists of 13 residues. Germline V gene data show CDR1 as MDHEN and CDR2 as SYDVKM. V was trimmed by 6 bases and J by 4 bases, leaving 12 bases between them. In DNA form, the CDR3 reads TGTGCCAGCAGCACGAGCCAACCCTATGGCTACACCTTC. It translates to CASSTSQPYGYTF.

This clone has a handful of counts. The V and J genes are TRBV28 and TRBJ1-4; no reliable D call. Germline lookup yields CDR1 MDHEN and CDR2 SYDVKM. V was trimmed by 8 bases and J by 7 bases, leaving 5 bases between them. There are 10 residues in the CDR3. In DNA form, the CDR3 reads TGTGCCAGCGGTAGTGAAAAACTGTTTTTT. It specifies CASGSEKLFF.

The rearrangement uses TRBV20-1 and TRBJ1-2, with D uncertain. Germline loops: CDR1 DFQATT, CDR2 SNEGSKA (reference sequence). Deletions cut 3 bases from V and 5 bases from J, with 7 bases between. This CDR3 contains 11 residues. The CDR3 here is CSASGPYGYTF. The CDR3 nucleotides are TGCAGTGCTAGTGGGCCATATGGCTACACCTTC.

The chain combines TRBV30 with TRBJ2-7, with a possible D match to TRBD1 (5 bases). The CDR3 totals 14 residues. The germline gives CDR1 GTSNPN, CDR2 SVGIG (reference sequence). V dropped 4 bases and J dropped 5 bases, with 18 bases sitting between them. This chain's CDR3 is CAWNPSARAHEQYF. The DNA for the CDR3 is TGTGCCTGGAACCCATCGGCCAGGGCCCACGAGCAGTACTTC.

The J gene is TRBJ1-2, the V gene TRBV30; maybe TRBD1 (5 bases). Trimming took off 1 base at V and 0 bases at J, with 9 bases between the two ends. The CDR3 sequence is 14 residues long. The V gene's germline CDR1 is GTSNPN and CDR2 SVGIG (reference sequence). CDR3: CAWSARATNYGYTF. The DNA of the CDR3 is TGTGCCTGGAGTGCCAGGGCAACTAACTATGGCTACACCTTC.

The sample holds a few counts of this clone. The CDR3 DNA reads as TGTGCCTGGACTCCGGGTTACTCCTACAATGAGCAGTTCTTC. This translates into CAWTPGYSYNEQFF. The rearrangement links TRBV30 to TRBJ2-1; D ambiguous. CDR1 GTSNPN and CDR2 SVGIG come from the germline V gene (reference sequence). Trimming left V 4 bases short and J 0 bases short, with 10 bases between. This CDR3 has 14 amino acids.